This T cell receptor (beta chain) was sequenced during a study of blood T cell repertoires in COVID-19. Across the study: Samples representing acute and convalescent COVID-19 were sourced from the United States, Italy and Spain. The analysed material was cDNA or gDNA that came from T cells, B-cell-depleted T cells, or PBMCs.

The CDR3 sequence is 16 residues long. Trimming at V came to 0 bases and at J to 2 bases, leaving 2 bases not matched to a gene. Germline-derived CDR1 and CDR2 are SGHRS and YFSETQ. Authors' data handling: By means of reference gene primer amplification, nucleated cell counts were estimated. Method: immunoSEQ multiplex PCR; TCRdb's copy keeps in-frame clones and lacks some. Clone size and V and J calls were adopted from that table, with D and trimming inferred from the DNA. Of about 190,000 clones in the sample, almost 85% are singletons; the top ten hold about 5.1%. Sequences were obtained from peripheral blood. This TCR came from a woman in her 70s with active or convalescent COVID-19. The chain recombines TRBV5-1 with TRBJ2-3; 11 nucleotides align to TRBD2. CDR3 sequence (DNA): TGCGCCAGCAGCTTGGGGGGACTAGCGGCCACAGATACGCAGTATTTT. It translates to CASSLGGLAATDTQYF.